These 7 T cell receptor beta chains came from one sample sequenced in a study of OX40 agonist ivuxolimab in advanced cancers. TCRdb's table, derived via immunoSEQ multiplex PCR, lists solely in-frame clones and lacks some. The sample carries roughly 45,000 clones, 81% recorded once. The sample in question was CD4+ or CD8+ T cells sorted from blood, obtained in a trial of the OX40 agonist ivuxolimab. These receptors were obtained from an adult with an advanced solid tumor such as melanoma, head and neck, liver or kidney cancer.

V and J are TRBV5-1 and TRBJ1-1; unclear D gene. This CDR3 has 16 amino acids. Trimming stripped 1 base from V and 1 base from J, with 14 bases between. Germline V gene sequence: CDR1 SGHRS, CDR2 YFSETQ. The CDR3 DNA sequence: TGCGCCAGCAGCTTGAGAAGGGCTTCTACGAACACTGAAGCTTTCTTT. Protein product: CASSLRRASTNTEAFF.

The chain recombines TRBV10-2 with TRBJ2-7; D is perhaps TRBD2 (7 bases). Germline V gives CDR1 WSHSY, CDR2 SAAADI. The CDR3 is 14 amino acids. V was cut by 0 bases and J by 7 bases, with 13 bases left in between. The CDR3 is CASSESGGAGEQYF. CDR3 sequence (DNA): TGCGCCAGCAGTGAGTCTGGGGGGGCGGGAGAGCAGTACTTC.

The table lists this clone with a few counts. The genes are TRBV6-5 and TRBJ2-3; D possibly matches TRBD1 or TRBD2 (7 bases each). Germline loops: CDR1 MNHEY, CDR2 SVGAGI. The V end lost 2 bases, the J end lost 6 bases, and 15 bases lay between the germline ends. The CDR3 loop spans 15 amino acids. This CDR3 reads CASSYGRQGGDTQYF. As DNA, the CDR3 is TGTGCCAGCAGTTACGGGCGGCAGGGGGGGGATACGCAGTATTTT.

V gene TRBV18 combines with J gene TRBJ1-1; D call uncertain. Germline CDR1 and CDR2: KGHSH and LQKENI. Trimming cost V 6 bases and J 1 base, with 9 bases left between them. This CDR3 has 13 amino acids. In nucleotides, the CDR3 is TGTGCCAGCTCCCAGCAGTCGAACACTGAAGCTTTCTTT. It is translated as CASSQQSNTEAFF.

The rearrangement joins TRBV7-9 to TRBJ2-1, with 8 positions matching TRBD2. The CDR3 length is 16 residues. V was clipped by 4 bases and J by 0 bases; unmatched bases: 5. From germline, CDR1 is SEHNR and CDR2 FQNEAQ (reference sequence). The CDR3: CASSSPSGLSYNEQFF. Written as DNA, the CDR3 is TGTGCCAGCAGCTCCCCTAGCGGGCTCTCCTACAATGAGCAGTTCTTC.

V gene TRBV5-1 combines with J gene TRBJ1-5; unclear D gene. Trimming took 5 bases from V and 0 from J, leaving 6 bases between them. The CDR3 contains 13 residues. From germline, CDR1 is SGHRS and CDR2 YFSETQ. The CDR3 region is CASRYDSNQPQHF. CDR3 coding DNA: TGCGCCAGCAGATACGATAGCAATCAGCCCCAGCATTTT.

This chain uses TRBV7-2 with TRBJ2-2; no firm D call. The CDR3 has 13 residues. V was pared by 5 bases and J by 4 bases, with 8 bases between. The V gene's germline CDR1 is SGHTA and CDR2 FQGNSA. CDR3 sequence (DNA): TGTGCCAGCAGCCTTCAGATCACCGGGGAGCTGTTTTTT. Its protein product is CASSLQITGELFF.